This T cell receptor beta chain was sequenced during a study of Ad26.COV2.S vaccination and SARS-CoV-2 variants. General observations from the study: Comparability of non-spike TCR breadth was observed across vaccine and placebo recipients. Spike-specific TCR breadth in vaccine recipients exceeded that seen in placebo recipients.

A word on this clone: Its antigen is still unknown.

The data were produced by immunoSEQ multiplex PCR, yet TCRdb's version contains in-frame clones alone and is incomplete. The sample records around 450,000 clones, 75% to 90% being singletons. CDR1 SGHTA and CDR2 FQGNSA come from the germline V gene. Trimming cost V 3 bases and J 7 bases, with 28 bases left between them. The CDR3 sequence is 19 residues long. Treatment given: roughly 18 received Ad26.COV2.S at low or high dose, single or two shots; roughly 5 received placebo; per-sample allocation not given. Day 63 after the first vaccine or placebo injection was the time point for sampling. Recruitment in Boston yielded a donor of adult age, 18-55 years.

Sample: peripheral blood, taken in a trial of Ad26.COV2.S vaccine versus placebo. The receptor's source is a person aged 18-60 years who received the Ad26.COV2.S COVID-19 vaccine or a placebo. The V and J genes are TRBV7-2 and TRBJ2-1; D perhaps matches TRBD2 (6 bases). The CDR3 is CASSFRGGGAFQLGNEQFF. The CDR3 coding sequence is TGTGCCAGCAGCTTTCGGGGAGGAGGAGCGTTCCAGTTGGGGAATGAGCAGTTCTTC.